This T cell receptor beta chain is from a study of Ad26.COV2.S vaccination and SARS-CoV-2 variants (dated by TCRdb to about 2021). Regarding the complete study: Vaccine-arm donors came from COV1001, a multicentre, randomized, double-blind, placebo-controlled phase I-IIa trial of Ad26.COV2.S in healthy adults. Ad26.COV2.S was administered intramuscularly at 5 x 10^10 or 1 x 10^11 viral particles, either as a single shot or as two shots given 56 days apart. TCRbeta repertoire sequencing was used to assess the specificity and breadth of SARS-CoV-2-reactive T cell receptors after Ad26.COV2.S vaccination. The TCR-sequenced set comprised around 30 samples: some 19 Ad26.COV2.S vaccine recipients, 5 placebo recipients and 8 SARS-CoV-2 convalescent individuals. Trial participants were randomized into five groups of five, in which low-dose or high-dose Ad26.COV2.S was given once or twice, or placebo was given on both occasions. Throughout the experiments and outcome assessment, investigators stayed blinded to trial group allocation.

As to this clone: The antigen it recognizes is unknown. No per-base quality is available; no much larger clone lies one base away.

Ends trimmed: V by 4 bases, J by 5 bases; bases unmatched to a gene: 5. The germline V gene provides CDR1 SNHLY and CDR2 FYNNEI. The CDR3 measures 15 amino acids from cysteine to phenylalanine. Of all the DNA, just the CDR3 is kept, 45 bases in frame from base 1. Interpreted using the paper, the treatment or condition label stands for: around 19 received Ad26.COV2.S at low or high dose, single or two shots; 5 received placebo; per-sample allocation not given. Repertoires of vaccine and placebo recipients were sequenced from samples taken on day 63 after the first injection. Cohort 1b enrolled around 24 adults aged 18-55 years at a single site in Boston, USA, between 29 July and 7 August 2020. Ad26.COV2.S was a replication-incompetent adenovirus type 26 vector that expressed a prefusion-stabilized SARS-CoV-2 spike protein derived from the original Wuhan strain. TCRbeta CDR3 regions were sequenced with the immunoSEQ Assay. After extraction, genomic DNA underwent amplification by bias-controlled multiplex PCR, followed by high-throughput sequencing. Regarding the original processing steps: Collapsing and filtering of sequences were performed to quantify the absolute abundance of each unique TCRbeta CDR3 region. Usable DNA was measured by amplifying reference genes present in all nucleated cells, and TCRbeta template counts were normalized to that usable DNA to estimate T cell fraction. Repertoire TCRs were annotated as SARS-CoV-2-specific by exact matching of V gene, CDR3 amino acid sequence and J gene to a known reactive TCR set. The reference SARS-CoV-2 TCR set was obtained from MIRA and was filtered for enrichment in COVID-19-positive ImmuneCODE repertoires, whereby public or cross-reactive TCRs were removed. Using the MIRA antigens, annotated TCRs were further analysed by specific ORF or by position within an ORF. Breadth was defined as the number of annotated unique rearrangements divided by the total number of unique productive rearrangements, and depth was defined as the summed frequency of the annotated unique rearrangements. Two-sided Wilcoxon rank-sum tests were applied when comparing TCR breadth between groups. In TCRdb, the immuneACCESS table is reduced to in-frame sequences with V and J assigned. These tables do not hold every clone; where another copy was compared, an unresolved V gene accounts for under half, and the others remain unexplained. V and J calls and clone size are as listed in that table; D and trimming were resolved from the DNA. The sample data list some 390,000 clones, and around nine tenths of these were observed just once. In total, the top ten clones hold over 1.5% of the sample.

Summary of the overall study and its limitations: The authors noted that total T cell responses may have been underestimated by the TCR breadth and depth analyses. After vaccination, spike-specific CD8+ and CD4+ T cell responses were reported to show substantial breadth. Vaccine and placebo recipients had similar non-spike TCR breadth, a finding consistent with the vaccine containing only spike. Comparing responses between vaccine doses or regimens was not something the study was powered to do. Ad26.COV2.S recipients had higher spike-specific TCR breadth than placebo recipients (P = 0.0014).

The starting material was peripheral blood, obtained in a trial of Ad26.COV2.S vaccine versus placebo. The TCR originated in a person aged 18-65 years who received the Ad26.COV2.S COVID-19 vaccine or a placebo. Recombination joined TRBV2 with TRBJ1-3, and 10 junction bases match TRBD1. The bases read TGTGCCAGCAGTGCCGGGACAGGGGCGAGAAACACCATATATTTT. The encoded protein is CASSAGTGARNTIYF.